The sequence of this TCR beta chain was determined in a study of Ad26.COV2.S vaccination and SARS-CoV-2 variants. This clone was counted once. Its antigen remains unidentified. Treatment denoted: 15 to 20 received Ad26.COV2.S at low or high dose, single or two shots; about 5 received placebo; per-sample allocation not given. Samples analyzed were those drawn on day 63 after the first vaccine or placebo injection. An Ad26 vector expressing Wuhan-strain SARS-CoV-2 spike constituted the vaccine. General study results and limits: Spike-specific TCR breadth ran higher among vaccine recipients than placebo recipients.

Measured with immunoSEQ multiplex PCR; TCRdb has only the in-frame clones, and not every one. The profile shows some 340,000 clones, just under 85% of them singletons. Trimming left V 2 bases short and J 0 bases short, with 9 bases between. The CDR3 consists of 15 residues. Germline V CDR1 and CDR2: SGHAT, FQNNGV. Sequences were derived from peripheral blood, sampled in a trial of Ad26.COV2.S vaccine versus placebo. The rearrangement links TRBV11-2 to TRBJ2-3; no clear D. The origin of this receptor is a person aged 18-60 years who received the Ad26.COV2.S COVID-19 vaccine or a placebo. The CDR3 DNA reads TGTGCCAGCAGCTTATTTGTGACTAGCACAGATACGCAGTATTTT. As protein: CASSLFVTSTDTQYF. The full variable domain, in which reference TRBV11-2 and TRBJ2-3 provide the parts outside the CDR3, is EAGVAQSPRYKIIEKRQSVAFWCNPISGHATLYWYQQILGQGPKLLIQFQNNGVVDDSQLPKDRFSAERLKGVDSTLKIQPAKLEDSAVYLCASSLFVTSTDTQYFGPGTRLTVL.